This T cell receptor (beta chain) was profiled in a study of blood T cell repertoires in COVID-19. This clone came up once. The germline V gene has CDR1 MGHRA and CDR2 YSYEKL. Trimming cost V 3 bases and J 4 bases, with 13 bases left between them. CDR3 length: 14 amino acids. Produced via immunoSEQ multiplex PCR; TCRdb's table is partial and in-frame only. The sample lists under 200,000 clones, 85% to 90% occurring once. The chain recombines TRBV4-1 with TRBJ2-7, with D possibly TRBD1 on 5 matching bases. Sequencing was carried out using peripheral blood. This sequence originates from a man aged 18-30 years with acute or convalescent COVID-19. CDR3 nucleotides: TGCGCCAGCAGCCACGAATATTCAGGGTACGAGCAGTACTTC. Its translation is CASSHEYSGYEQYF.